The 20 T cell receptor beta chains below come from one sample, sequenced in a study of T cell repertoires in cytomegalovirus infection. TCRdb re-called the reads with MiXCR, one entry per CDR3 protein. Among about 320,000 distinct CDR3 sequences listed, 9.5% were seen once. Input material: PBMCs. Source of these receptors: a human donor in good health (CMV status not recorded). Some clones in this sample may be carry-over from other donors' samples.

This chain joins TRBV6-2 or TRBV6-3 and TRBJ1-5, with 7 bases aligning to TRBD1. In germline, CDR1 is MNHEY, CDR2 SVGEGT. After removal of 8 bases from V and 3 bases from J, the junction contained 7 bases not matched to a gene. CDR3 length: 14 residues. CDR3 in DNA: TGTGCCAGCCTTTCGACAGGGATCAATCAGCCCCAGCATTTT. This sequence encodes CASLSTGINQPQHF.

Written as DNA, the CDR3 is TGTGCCAGCAAGTGGGGGAACACTGAAGCTTTCTTT. Translating it yields CASKWGNTEAFF. The V and J genes are TRBV12-3 or TRBV12-4 and TRBJ1-1; D gene ambiguous. V was clipped by 7 bases and J by 1 base, with 7 bases between them. The CDR3 length is 12 residues.

This chain links TRBV27 with TRBJ2-3, with a weak D call TRBD1 (5 bases). CDR1 and CDR2 (germline): MNHEY, SMNVEV (reference sequence). With 6 bases removed from V and 5 bases from J, the gap between germline ends came to 21 bases. There are 16 residues in the CDR3. CDR3 coding DNA: TGTGCCAGCAGGATTTTCGGCACAGGTATCGGAGATACGCAGTATTTT. It is translated as CASRIFGTGIGDTQYF.

J is TRBJ1-1 and V is TRBV20-1; a weak D match, TRBD1 (6 bases). Germline V gene sequence: CDR1 DFQATT, CDR2 SNEGSKA (reference sequence). Trimming removed 2 bases from V and 0 bases from J, with 13 bases in between. The CDR3 spans 15 residues. The CDR3 loop is CSARSSTGLNTEAFF. CDR3 bases: TGCAGTGCTAGATCCTCTACAGGGTTGAACACTGAAGCTTTCTTT.

This clonotype was detected ten times or more. The chain uses TRBV7-2 and TRBJ1-3, with D unresolved. Germline V lookup: CDR1 SGHTA, CDR2 FQGNSA. The CDR3 covers 13 residues. V was cut by 3 bases and J by 3 bases, with 6 bases left in between. For the CDR3, the DNA is TGTGCCAGCAGCTTGTTAGTTGGAAACACCATATATTTT. Protein sequence: CASSLLVGNTIYF.

The chain combines TRBV7-3 with TRBJ2-1, with D maybe TRBD1 (5 bases). The V gene's germline CDR1 is SGHTA and CDR2 FQGTGA. Trimming stripped 5 bases from V and 4 bases from J, with 12 bases between. The CDR3 is 14 residues long. This chain's CDR3 is CASSNNRLYNEQFF. CDR3 DNA: TGTGCCAGCAGCAATAACAGGTTATACAATGAGCAGTTCTTC. Variable domain in full (rest from reference TRBV7-3 and TRBJ2-1): GAGVSQTPSNKVTEKGKYVELRCDPISGHTALYWYRQSLGQGPEFLIYFQGTGAADDSGLPNDRFFAVRPEGSVSTLKIQRTERGDSAVYLCASSNNRLYNEQFFGPGTRLTVL.

J is TRBJ1-4 and V is TRBV11-2; D is uncertain. This CDR3 contains 13 residues. The germline V gene has CDR1 SGHAT and CDR2 FQNNGV. V was pared by 3 bases and J by 4 bases, with 6 bases between. CDR3: CASSFGVNEKLFF. The DNA of the CDR3 is TGTGCCAGCAGCTTCGGAGTTAATGAAAAACTGTTTTTT. Variable domain in full (rest from reference TRBV11-2 and TRBJ1-4): EAGVAQSPRYKIIEKRQSVAFWCNPISGHATLYWYQQILGQGPKLLIQFQNNGVVDDSQLPKDRFSAERLKGVDSTLKIQPAKLEDSAVYLCASSFGVNEKLFFGSGTQLSVL.

This clonotype has ten or more counts. The CDR3 DNA is TGTGCCGCGAGGGGATGGACCACAGATACGCAGTATTTT. Translated: CAARGWTTDTQYF. The chain is built from TRBV12-3 or TRBV12-4 and TRBJ2-3; either TRBD1 or TRBD2 may fit D (5 bases each). V lost 11 bases to trimming and J lost 2 bases, with 14 bases between them. This CDR3 has 13 residues.

This clonotype was seen many times. The rearrangement links TRBV11-2 to TRBJ2-2; D perhaps matches TRBD2 (7 bases). Germline values: CDR1 SGHAT, CDR2 FQNNGV. The CDR3 is made up of 18 amino acids. Trimming removed 1 base from V and 4 bases from J, with 19 bases in between. CDR3 amino acids: CASSLVGGGGGGTGELFF. The CDR3 region has the DNA TGTGCCAGCAGCTTAGTCGGAGGGGGGGGAGGCGGCACCGGGGAGCTGTTTTTT.

This clonotype was seen ten or more times. The genes are TRBV7-6 and TRBJ2-1; the match to TRBD2 covers 9 bases. Germline CDR1 is SGHVS and CDR2 is FNYEAQ. The CDR3 contains 16 residues. V dropped 0 bases and J dropped 9; count of bases not matched to a gene: 9. For the CDR3, the DNA is TGTGCCAGCAGCTTAGCGCGCGCGGGAGGGCCATCTGAGCAGTTCTTC. Translating gives CASSLARAGGPSEQFF.

This clonotype occurred many times. The rearrangement links TRBV7-2 to TRBJ2-3, with 8 bases aligning to TRBD2. This CDR3 contains 17 residues. In germline, CDR1 is SGHTA, CDR2 FQGNSA. V shed 2 bases, J shed 5 bases, and the junction held 12 bases outside the gene matches. The CDR3 sequence: CASSLTGGAPRGDTQYF. The CDR3 DNA reads as TGTGCCAGCAGCTTAACGGGGGGGGCACCTCGAGGAGATACGCAGTATTTT. The full variable domain, in which reference TRBV7-2 and TRBJ2-3 provide the parts outside the CDR3, is GAGVSQSPSNKVTEKGKDVELRCDPISGHTALYWYRQSLGQGLEFLIYFQGNSAPDKSGLPSDRFSAERTGGSVSTLTIQRTQQEDSAVYLCASSLTGGAPRGDTQYFGPGTRLTVL.

This clonotype was seen at least ten times. This chain uses TRBV6-1 with TRBJ1-2; 10 bases line up with TRBD1. The CDR3 has 15 amino acids. The germline V gene has CDR1 MNHNS and CDR2 SASEGT. The V and J ends lost 6 bases and 4 bases, in that order; junction bases with no gene match: 8. The CDR3 protein is CASRARTGGSYGYTF. CDR3 sequence (DNA): TGTGCCAGCAGGGCCAGGACAGGGGGAAGCTATGGCTACACCTTC.

This clonotype has at least ten counts. J is TRBJ1-5 and V is TRBV12-3 or TRBV12-4; the match to TRBD1 covers 7 bases. Losses at the gene ends were 4 bases for V and 0 bases for J; bases not matched to a gene: 12. This CDR3 comprises 18 residues. CDR3 sequence reads: CASSYRQGLFYSNQPQHF. In DNA, the CDR3 is TGTGCCAGCAGTTACCGACAGGGATTATTTTATAGCAATCAGCCCCAGCATTTT.

This clonotype was counted ten times or more. The rearrangement links TRBV7-2 to TRBJ2-3; D gene uncertain. The CDR3 is made up of 16 amino acids. The germline V gene has CDR1 SGHTA and CDR2 FQGNSA. Trimming took 6 bases from V and 2 from J, leaving 18 bases between them. The CDR3 DNA reads as TGTGCCAGCAGTCCTACCCGGGTCCCCATCACAGATACGCAGTATTTT. As protein: CASSPTRVPITDTQYF.

This clonotype appeared a few times. This chain links TRBV20-1 with TRBJ1-1; the D gene is possibly TRBD1 (6 bases). The length of the CDR3 is 12 residues. V dropped 4 bases and J dropped 9 bases, with 15 bases sitting between them. Germline V gene sequence: CDR1 DFQATT, CDR2 SNEGSKA (reference sequence). For the CDR3, the DNA is TGCAGTGCTACTAACAGGGCTGAGAAAGCTTTCTTT. It codes for CSATNRAEKAFF.

This clonotype was detected ten times or more. V usage is TRBV12-3 or TRBV12-4 and J usage is TRBJ1-3; perhaps TRBD1 as D (5 bases). V was shortened by 2 bases and J by 0 bases, with 8 bases between the two germline ends. The CDR3 totals 15 residues. The CDR3, as DNA: TGTGCCAGCAGTTTAAGCGGGGGCTCTGGAAACACCATATATTTT. Translating gives CASSLSGGSGNTIYF.

The chain combines TRBV6-1 with TRBJ2-1; a weak D match, TRBD2 (7 bases). Germline CDR1 reads MNHNS; CDR2 reads SASEGT. The CDR3 consists of 16 residues. Trimming removed 8 bases from V and 2 bases from J, with 19 bases in between. The CDR3 DNA reads TGTGCCAGCGGAGGGCTGAGGGGGAGGGCCTACAATGAGCAGTTCTTC. Translation gives CASGGLRGRAYNEQFF.

The rearrangement uses TRBV10-3 and TRBJ2-2; 13 bases align to TRBD2. The germline CDR1 and CDR2 sequences are ENHRY and SYGVKD. The V segment lost 4 bases and the J segment 3 bases; nucleotides outside the gene matches: 8. This CDR3 contains 18 residues. The CDR3 DNA reads as TGTGCCATCAGTGGAACTAGCGGGGGGGCCGGTCACACCGGGGAGCTGTTTTTT. This gives the protein CAISGTSGGAGHTGELFF.

The chain couples TRBV30 to TRBJ1-4; D gene uncertain. There are 15 residues in the CDR3. V was pared by 4 bases and J by 6 bases, with 18 bases between. Germline CDR1 and CDR2: GTSNPN and SVGIG (reference sequence). Written as DNA, the CDR3 is TGTGCCTGGACCTTATCCTCCGGGCTTCATGAAAAACTGTTTTTT. This encodes CAWTLSSGLHEKLFF.

Notes on this clonotype: A read error may explain this, as a much larger clone is one base away. The CDR3 protein is CASSLKGIDNEQFF. Written as DNA, the CDR3 is TGTGCCAGCAGCCTCAAGGGGATAGACAATGAGCAGTTCTTC. The gene calls are TRBV7-6 and TRBJ2-1, with a weak D call TRBD1 (5 bases). CDR3 length: 14 amino acids. Trimming cost V 5 bases and J 5 bases, with 13 bases left between them. Germline CDR1 SGHVS, CDR2 FNYEAQ.